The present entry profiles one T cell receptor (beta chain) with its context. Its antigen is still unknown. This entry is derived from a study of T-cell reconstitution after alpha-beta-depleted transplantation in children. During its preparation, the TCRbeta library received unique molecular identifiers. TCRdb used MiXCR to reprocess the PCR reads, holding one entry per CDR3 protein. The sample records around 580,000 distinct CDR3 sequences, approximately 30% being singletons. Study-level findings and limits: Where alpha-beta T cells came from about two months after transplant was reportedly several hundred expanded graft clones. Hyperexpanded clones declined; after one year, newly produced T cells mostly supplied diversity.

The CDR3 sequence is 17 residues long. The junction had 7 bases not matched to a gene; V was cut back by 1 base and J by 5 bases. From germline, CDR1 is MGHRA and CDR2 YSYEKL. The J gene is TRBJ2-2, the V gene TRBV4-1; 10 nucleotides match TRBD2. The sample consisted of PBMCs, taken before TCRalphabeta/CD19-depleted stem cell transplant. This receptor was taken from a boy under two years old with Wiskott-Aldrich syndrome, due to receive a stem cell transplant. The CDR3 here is CASSQGLLAGVTGELFF. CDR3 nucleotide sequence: TGCGCCAGCAGCCAAGGGTTGCTAGCGGGAGTAACCGGGGAGCTGTTTTTT.